Below, 2 T cell receptor beta chains from the same sample are listed, as sequenced in a study of cytomegalovirus exposure and HLA in healthy donors. In the PCR, 60 Vbeta and 13 Jbeta primers were used. Sequenced by immunoSEQ multiplex PCR; TCRdb stores in-frame clones only, minus some. Among fewer than 95,000 clones, 73% were seen once, and the ten largest hold around 16%. The specimen was PBMCs. The source is a woman in her thirties or forties in good health and CMV-seropositive.

This clone came up once. CDR3 loop: CASSLEKPPYEQYF. CDR3 in DNA: TGCGCCAGCAGTTTAGAGAAACCCCCCTACGAGCAGTACTTC. The chain links TRBV10-2 to TRBJ2-7; no definite D call. Trimming took 5 bases from V and 2 from J, leaving 13 bases between them. The CDR3 covers 14 residues. CDR1 and CDR2 (germline): WSHSY, SAAADI.

Sample share makes this clone medium-sized. CDR3 sequence reads: CASSQERTGERPYNEQFF. Here the CDR3 DNA reads TGTGCCAGCAGCCAAGAAAGGACAGGGGAGAGGCCCTACAATGAGCAGTTCTTC. The genes are TRBV14 and TRBJ2-1; 9 bases align to TRBD1. CDR1 and CDR2 (germline): SGHDN, FVKESK. The CDR3 length is 18 residues. V lost 0 bases and J lost 2; bases outside the gene matches: 8.